This is a list of T cell receptor beta chains from one sample in a study of cytomegalovirus exposure and HLA in healthy donors. The table came from immunoSEQ multiplex PCR; TCRdb's copy has only in-frame clones and leaves some out. The data hold roughly 96,000 clones, with approximately 72% observed a single time. Source material: PBMCs. These receptors came from a woman aged 70 to 79 in good health and CMV-seropositive. CDR3s include the opening cysteine and the closing phenylalanine or tryptophan. The D gene is left open where the match is weak. Clone size is not always given. Where it is, it says once, few, many or a class for expanded clones.

size: .
V: TRBV11-2
D: TRBD2
length: 14
J: TRBJ2-1
DNA: TGCTCTGGGGGACTAGCGGGAGGAGGAAATGAGCAGTTCTTC
CDR3: CSGGLAGGGNEQFF

size: once
V: TRBV9
D: .
length: 18
J: TRBJ2-2
DNA: TGTGCCAGCAGTCCCTTGGCTAGCGCACTAACCGACACCGGGGAGCTGTTTTTT
CDR3: CASSPLASALTDTGELFF

size: .
V: TRBV27
D: .
length: 13
J: TRBJ2-3
DNA: TGTGCCAGCAGTTTTGGCCGGAGAGATACGCAGTATTTT
CDR3: CASSFGRRDTQYF

size: few
V: TRBV19
D: TRBD1
length: 17
J: TRBJ1-4
DNA: TGTGCCAGTAGTATAAACAGGGGGAGTGCAACTAATGAAAAACTGTTTTTT
CDR3: CASSINRGSATNEKLFF

size: .
V: TRBV11-2
D: .
length: 16
J: TRBJ1-3
DNA: TGTGCCAGCAGCCTCCTCAGGGGCCGCTCTGGAAACACCATATATTTT
CDR3: CASSLLRGRSGNTIYF

size: .
V: TRBV18
D: .
length: 12
J: TRBJ1-1
DNA: TGTGCCAGCTCATTGACAGGAACTGAAGCTTTCTTT
CDR3: CASSLTGTEAFF

size: .
V: TRBV5-1
D: TRBD1
length: 15
J: TRBJ2-5
DNA: TGCGCCAGCAGCTTGGCCGGGGACAGGCTAGAGACCCAGTACTTC
CDR3: CASSLAGDRLETQYF

size: .
V: TRBV9
D: TRBD1
length: 15
J: TRBJ1-1
DNA: TGTGCCAGCAGCCCAACATGGGACAGGAACACTGAAGCTTTCTTT
CDR3: CASSPTWDRNTEAFF

size: medium-sized
V: TRBV7-3
D: TRBD1
length: 15
J: TRBJ2-2
DNA: TGTGCCAGCAGCTCCTCTCGGACAGGGGCCGGGGAGCTGTTTTTT
CDR3: CASSSSRTGAGELFF

size: .
V: TRBV6-6
D: .
length: 12
J: TRBJ1-2
DNA: TGTGCCAGCAGAAGCAGGGTGCTTGGCTACACCTTC
CDR3: CASRSRVLGYTF

size: .
V: TRBV30
D: TRBD1
length: 13
J: TRBJ2-7
DNA: TGTGCCTGGAGTGTAGGGGGCCCATACGAGCAGTACTTC
CDR3: CAWSVGGPYEQYF

size: .
V: TRBV10-1
D: .
length: 15
J: TRBJ1-5
DNA: TGCGCCAGCAGCTCCGACAGGAATAGCAATCAGCCCCAGCATTTT
CDR3: CASSSDRNSNQPQHF

size: few
V: TRBV28
D: TRBD1
length: 14
J: TRBJ2-7
DNA: TGTGCCAGCAGCTCCACCGGACAGGGCTACGAGCAGTACTTC
CDR3: CASSSTGQGYEQYF

size: few
V: TRBV29-1
D: TRBD1
length: 14
J: TRBJ1-2
DNA: TGCAGCGTTTCTTACGCCGGGACAGGGAGAGGCTACACCTTC
CDR3: CSVSYAGTGRGYTF

size: .
V: TRBV6-5
D: TRBD1
length: 14
J: TRBJ1-6
DNA: TGTGCCAGCAGGCGGGACAGAGCTAATTCACCCCTCCACTTT
CDR3: CASRRDRANSPLHF

size: .
V: TRBV7-6
D: TRBD2
length: 16
J: TRBJ2-1
DNA: TGTGCCAGCAGCAGCCGGACTAGCGGGGGTTACAATGAGCAGTTCTTC
CDR3: CASSSRTSGGYNEQFF

size: .
V: TRBV28
D: .
length: 17
J: TRBJ2-3
DNA: TGTGCCAGCAGTTTTGGGGTCGGGCGGGGATACACAGATACGCAGTATTTT
CDR3: CASSFGVGRGYTDTQYF

size: .
V: TRBV28
D: TRBD2
length: 14
J: TRBJ2-7
DNA: TGTGCCAGCAGTCTTGGTAGCGGGACGCGTGAGCAGTACTTC
CDR3: CASSLGSGTREQYF

size: .
V: TRBV7-3
D: TRBD1
length: 13
J: TRBJ2-1
DNA: TGTGCCAGTAAGGACAGGGTCCACAATGAGCAGTTCTTC
CDR3: CASKDRVHNEQFF

size: .
V: TRBV7-7
D: TRBD1
length: 13
J: TRBJ1-1
DNA: TGTGCTAGCAGCTTAGGCAGGGACAGTGAAGCTTTCTTT
CDR3: CASSLGRDSEAFF

size: .
V: TRBV5-1
D: .
length: 12
J: TRBJ2-1
DNA: TGCGCCAGCAGCTTGCTCTACAATGAGCAGTTCTTC
CDR3: CASSLLYNEQFF

size: .
V: TRBV30
D: .
length: 13
J: TRBJ2-2
DNA: TGTGCCTGGTCGGGACTCCTCACCGGGGAGCTGTTTTTT
CDR3: CAWSGLLTGELFF

size: .
V: TRBV25-1
D: .
length: 16
J: TRBJ2-1
DNA: TGTGCCAGCAGTGACTTCTTCAAGACAGGAGACAATGAGCAGTTCTTC
CDR3: CASSDFFKTGDNEQFF

size: .
V: TRBV7-6
D: TRBD1
length: 12
J: TRBJ2-7
DNA: TGTGCCAGCAGCGGGGACAGCTACGAGCAGTACTTC
CDR3: CASSGDSYEQYF

size: few
V: TRBV7-3
D: TRBD1
length: 15
J: TRBJ2-1
DNA: TGTGCCAGCAGCTTAGAAGGGGGCAACTACAATGAGCAGTTCTTC
CDR3: CASSLEGGNYNEQFF

size: few
V: TRBV27
D: TRBD2
length: 19
J: TRBJ2-7
DNA: TGTGCCAGCAGTTTAGCCCCCCGAGCGGGAGGGCCATTCAACCACGAGCAGTACTTC
CDR3: CASSLAPRAGGPFNHEQYF

size: once
V: TRBV7-9
D: .
length: 19
J: TRBJ2-1
DNA: TGTGCCAGCAGCTTAGCGCCGGGCGATAGGGGGAAAGGGTACAATGAGCAGTTCTTC
CDR3: CASSLAPGDRGKGYNEQFF

size: .
V: TRBV5-1
D: TRBD2
length: 15
J: TRBJ2-3
DNA: TGCGCCAGCAGCTACAGCGGGGGGCGGGGAGATACGCAGTATTTT
CDR3: CASSYSGGRGDTQYF

size: .
V: TRBV5-5
D: TRBD1
length: 15
J: TRBJ2-1
DNA: TGTGCCAGCAGCTTTATCTCGGGACAGGGAGAATACCAGTTCTTC
CDR3: CASSFISGQGEYQFF

size: .
V: TRBV6-1
D: TRBD1
length: 18
J: TRBJ1-5
DNA: TGTGCCAGCAGTGAAGGGGTTGTCGGACAGGCGAACTATCAGCCCCAGCATTTT
CDR3: CASSEGVVGQANYQPQHF

size: .
V: TRBV7-3
D: .
length: 16
J: TRBJ2-3
DNA: TGTGCCAGCAGCTTCCGCGGGGGCCGGGGCACAGATACGCAGTATTTT
CDR3: CASSFRGGRGTDTQYF

size: .
V: TRBV10-3
D: TRBD1
length: 15
J: TRBJ2-7
DNA: TGCGCCATCAGGATTCCCCGGACAGGGAGAAACGAACAGTACTTC
CDR3: CAIRIPRTGRNEQYF

size: few
V: TRBV28
D: TRBD2
length: 16
J: TRBJ2-1
DNA: TGTGCCAGTATGGGAAAGCGGGGGGGGTCACCGAATGAGCAGTTCTTC
CDR3: CASMGKRGGSPNEQFF

size: .
V: TRBV7-3
D: TRBD1
length: 16
J: TRBJ1-6
DNA: TGTGCCAGCAGCTTAATGTCAGGGGGTAATAATTCACCCCTCCACTTT
CDR3: CASSLMSGGNNSPLHF

size: .
V: TRBV2
D: TRBD1
length: 15
J: TRBJ1-5
DNA: TGTGCCAGCAGTGAAGGGACAGGGGGCAATCAGCCCCAGCATTTT
CDR3: CASSEGTGGNQPQHF

size: .
V: TRBV4-3
D: TRBD1
length: 13
J: TRBJ2-5
DNA: TGCGCCAGCAGCCGACAGGGTGGTGAGACCCAGTACTTC
CDR3: CASSRQGGETQYF

size: .
V: TRBV6-1
D: TRBD1
length: 15
J: TRBJ1-2
DNA: TGTGCCAGCAGTGACTTGGGGACAGGTCACTATGGCTACACCTTC
CDR3: CASSDLGTGHYGYTF

size: .
V: TRBV6-5
D: TRBD1
length: 15
J: TRBJ1-1
DNA: TGTGCCAGCAGTTATTCTCCGGACAGGGGCACTGAAGCTTTCTTT
CDR3: CASSYSPDRGTEAFF

size: .
V: TRBV6-1
D: .
length: 15
J: TRBJ1-6
DNA: TGTGCCAGCAGGGCGGGACCTCCCTATAATTCACCCCTCCACTTT
CDR3: CASRAGPPYNSPLHF

size: .
V: TRBV2
D: TRBD1
length: 21
J: TRBJ2-3
DNA: TGTGCCAGCAGTGAAGCTCTACAGGGGGCCGCGGGGATCAGTCCTCGGGATACGCAGTATTTT
CDR3: CASSEALQGAAGISPRDTQYF

size: .
V: TRBV6-5
D: TRBD1
length: 14
J: TRBJ1-5
DNA: TGTGCCAGGAAAGACAGGGGATTCTGTCAGCCCCAGCATTTT
CDR3: CARKDRGFCQPQHF

size: few
V: TRBV4-1
D: .
length: 18
J: TRBJ1-3
DNA: TGCGCCAGCAGCCGCGAGGTACTCACGCCGGGCTCTGGAAACACCATATATTTT
CDR3: CASSREVLTPGSGNTIYF

size: .
V: TRBV5-4
D: .
length: 15
J: TRBJ2-7
DNA: TGTGCCAGCAGCTTGCGGGGGTCCATGGGAGAGGAGCAGTACTTC
CDR3: CASSLRGSMGEEQYF

size: once
V: TRBV9
D: .
length: 17
J: TRBJ2-2
DNA: TGTGCCAGCAGCGTAGACTCTCCGACCCTCAGGGCCGGGGAGCTGTTTTTT
CDR3: CASSVDSPTLRAGELFF